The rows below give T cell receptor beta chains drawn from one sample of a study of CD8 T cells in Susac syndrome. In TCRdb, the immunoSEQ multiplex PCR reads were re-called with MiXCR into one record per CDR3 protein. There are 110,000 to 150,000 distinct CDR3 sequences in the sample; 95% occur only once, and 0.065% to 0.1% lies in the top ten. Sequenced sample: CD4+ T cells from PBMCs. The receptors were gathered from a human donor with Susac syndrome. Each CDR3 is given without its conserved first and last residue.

CDR3aa: SAILGLKETQY; j_gene: TRBJ2-5; v_gene: TRBV20-1
CDR3aa: SADSSEETQY; j_gene: TRBJ2-5; v_gene: TRBV20-1
CDR3aa: ASSLVGSQAAKNIQY; j_gene: TRBJ2-4; v_gene: TRBV7-2
CDR3aa: ASRSQGAGEKLF; j_gene: TRBJ1-4; v_gene: TRBV25-1
CDR3aa: ASSPGSSYNSPLH; j_gene: TRBJ1-6; v_gene: TRBV4-1
CDR3aa: ANPGTGLTDTQY; j_gene: TRBJ2-3; v_gene: TRBV23-1
CDR3aa: ASSLGASGSQETQY; j_gene: TRBJ2-5; v_gene: TRBV5-1
CDR3aa: ASSGEVSYQPQH; j_gene: TRBJ1-5; v_gene: TRBV12-3/TRBV12-4
CDR3aa: ASSKAGYVYEQY; j_gene: TRBJ2-7; v_gene: TRBV21-1
CDR3aa: SVERGGRGGTEAF; j_gene: TRBJ1-1; v_gene: TRBV29-1
CDR3aa: ASSLAGGTSYNEQF; j_gene: TRBJ2-1; v_gene: TRBV5-1
CDR3aa: SVMKTVTQY; j_gene: TRBJ2-3; v_gene: TRBV29-1
CDR3aa: SARSGETKNIQY; j_gene: TRBJ2-4; v_gene: TRBV20-1
CDR3aa: ASSPRAGEETQY; j_gene: TRBJ2-5; v_gene: TRBV18
CDR3aa: ASSIDRGFDEQY; j_gene: TRBJ2-7; v_gene: TRBV19
CDR3aa: ASTKGQTMNTEAF; j_gene: TRBJ1-1; v_gene: TRBV27
CDR3aa: ASSTGVANTGELF; j_gene: TRBJ2-2; v_gene: TRBV6-1
CDR3aa: ASSSDRSNQPQH; j_gene: TRBJ1-5; v_gene: TRBV11-2
CDR3aa: ASKNSGIGYEQY; j_gene: TRBJ2-7; v_gene: TRBV2
CDR3aa: ASSPRGLAGGTQY; j_gene: TRBJ2-5; v_gene: TRBV23-1
CDR3aa: ASSATGLAGEGELF; j_gene: TRBJ2-2; v_gene: TRBV9
CDR3aa: ASSTGTDQPQH; j_gene: TRBJ1-5; v_gene: TRBV18
CDR3aa: ASSGQSTGKGNTIY; j_gene: TRBJ1-3; v_gene: TRBV9
CDR3aa: SVANRNTGELF; j_gene: TRBJ2-2; v_gene: TRBV29-1
CDR3aa: SVEESLAADTQY; j_gene: TRBJ2-3; v_gene: TRBV29-1
CDR3aa: SVEPTGIYGYT; j_gene: TRBJ1-2; v_gene: TRBV29-1
CDR3aa: ASSLAGPYTDTQY; j_gene: TRBJ2-3; v_gene: TRBV5-6
CDR3aa: ASSTDWAGGYT; j_gene: TRBJ1-2; v_gene: TRBV5-1
CDR3aa: ASSRADSYEQY; j_gene: TRBJ2-7; v_gene: TRBV3-1
CDR3aa: ASSALGETQY; j_gene: TRBJ2-5; v_gene: TRBV25-1
CDR3aa: ATSDALYEQY; j_gene: TRBJ2-7; v_gene: TRBV24-1
CDR3aa: ATSGRGRENGYT; j_gene: TRBJ1-2; v_gene: TRBV24-1
CDR3aa: ASSLKAGGSITQY; j_gene: TRBJ2-5; v_gene: TRBV3-1
CDR3aa: ASKQRGSTDTQY; j_gene: TRBJ2-3; v_gene: TRBV6-5
CDR3aa: ASSEGAVSYNEQF; j_gene: TRBJ2-1; v_gene: TRBV9
CDR3aa: ASSSEYRFAADYGYT; j_gene: TRBJ1-2; v_gene: TRBV7-9
CDR3aa: ASGLVRTRRYQETQY; j_gene: TRBJ2-5; v_gene: TRBV12-5
CDR3aa: ASSPESLSLQF; j_gene: TRBJ2-1; v_gene: TRBV2
CDR3aa: SVPGQGFPGTEAF; j_gene: TRBJ1-1; v_gene: TRBV29-1
CDR3aa: ASSPGPIILSYNEQF; j_gene: TRBJ2-1; v_gene: TRBV11-2
CDR3aa: ASSDSSTSGKGDTQY; j_gene: TRBJ2-3; v_gene: TRBV6-5
CDR3aa: STWWAREQY; j_gene: TRBJ2-7; v_gene: TRBV20-1
CDR3aa: SVGAGKDYGYT; j_gene: TRBJ1-2; v_gene: TRBV29-1
CDR3aa: ASSQYRERNYGYT; j_gene: TRBJ1-2; v_gene: TRBV3-1
CDR3aa: ASSLRVAGAVDTQY; j_gene: TRBJ2-3; v_gene: TRBV12-3/TRBV12-4
CDR3aa: ASSPFTGGKGTQY; j_gene: TRBJ2-5; v_gene: TRBV3-1
CDR3aa: ASSPSRGQYNEQF; j_gene: TRBJ2-1; v_gene: TRBV7-2
CDR3aa: ASSLRGEETQY; j_gene: TRBJ2-5; v_gene: TRBV5-1
CDR3aa: ASTLTGEQF; j_gene: TRBJ2-1; v_gene: TRBV28
CDR3aa: ASSPGTAGETQY; j_gene: TRBJ2-5; v_gene: TRBV12-3/TRBV12-4
CDR3aa: SARQLTNTGELF; j_gene: TRBJ2-2; v_gene: TRBV20-1
CDR3aa: ASSWGTSGSYEQY; j_gene: TRBJ2-7; v_gene: TRBV7-2
CDR3aa: SASTSGRPTAYEQY; j_gene: TRBJ2-7; v_gene: TRBV20-1
CDR3aa: ASSIGELGGVTQETQY; j_gene: TRBJ2-5; v_gene: TRBV19
CDR3aa: SARWAGMEAF; j_gene: TRBJ1-1; v_gene: TRBV20-1